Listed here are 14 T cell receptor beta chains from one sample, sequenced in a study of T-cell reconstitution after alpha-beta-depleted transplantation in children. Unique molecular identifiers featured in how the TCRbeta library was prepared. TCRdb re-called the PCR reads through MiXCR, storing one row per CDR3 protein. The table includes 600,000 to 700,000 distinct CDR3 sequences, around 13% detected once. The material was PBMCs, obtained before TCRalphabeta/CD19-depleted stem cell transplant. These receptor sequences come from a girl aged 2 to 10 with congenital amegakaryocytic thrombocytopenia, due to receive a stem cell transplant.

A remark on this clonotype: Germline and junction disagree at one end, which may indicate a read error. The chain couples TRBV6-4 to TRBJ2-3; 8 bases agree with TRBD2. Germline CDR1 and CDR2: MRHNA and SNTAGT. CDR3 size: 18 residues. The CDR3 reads CASSDWGSSGLSTDTQYF. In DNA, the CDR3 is TGTGCCAGCAGCGACTGGGGTTCTAGCGGGCTAAGCACAGATACGCAGTATTTT.

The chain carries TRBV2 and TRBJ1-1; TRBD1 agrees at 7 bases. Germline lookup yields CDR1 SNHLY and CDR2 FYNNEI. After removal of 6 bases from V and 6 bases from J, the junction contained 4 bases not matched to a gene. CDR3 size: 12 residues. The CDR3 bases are TGTGCCAGCAGAACCGGGACAGCTGAAGCTTTCTTT. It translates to CASRTGTAEAFF.

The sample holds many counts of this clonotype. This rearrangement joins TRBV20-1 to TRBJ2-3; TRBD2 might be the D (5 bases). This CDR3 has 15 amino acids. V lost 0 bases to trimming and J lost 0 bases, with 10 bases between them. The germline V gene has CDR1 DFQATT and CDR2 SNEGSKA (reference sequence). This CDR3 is CSARDQSSSTDTQYF. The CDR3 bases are TGCAGTGCTAGAGATCAATCTAGCAGCACAGATACGCAGTATTTT.

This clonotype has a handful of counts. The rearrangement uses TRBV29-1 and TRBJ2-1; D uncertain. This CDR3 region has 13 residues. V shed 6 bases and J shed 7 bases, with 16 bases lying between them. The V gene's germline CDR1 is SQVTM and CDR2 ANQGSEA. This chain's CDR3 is CSVMGPRANEQFF. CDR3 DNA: TGCAGCGTAATGGGCCCTCGGGCGAATGAGCAGTTCTTC.

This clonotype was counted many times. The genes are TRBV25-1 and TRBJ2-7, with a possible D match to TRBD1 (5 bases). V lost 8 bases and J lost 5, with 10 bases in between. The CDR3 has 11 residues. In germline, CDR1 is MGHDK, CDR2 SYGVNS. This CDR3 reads CASRQIHEQYF. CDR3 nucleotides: TGTGCCAGCCGACAGATCCACGAGCAGTACTTC.

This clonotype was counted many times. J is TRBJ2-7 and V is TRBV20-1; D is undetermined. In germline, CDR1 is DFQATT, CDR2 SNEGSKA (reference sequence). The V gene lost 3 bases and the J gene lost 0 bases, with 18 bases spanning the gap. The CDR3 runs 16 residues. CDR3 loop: CSASSRADLNSYEQYF. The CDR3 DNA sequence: TGCAGTGCTAGCTCAAGGGCCGACCTGAACTCCTACGAGCAGTACTTC.

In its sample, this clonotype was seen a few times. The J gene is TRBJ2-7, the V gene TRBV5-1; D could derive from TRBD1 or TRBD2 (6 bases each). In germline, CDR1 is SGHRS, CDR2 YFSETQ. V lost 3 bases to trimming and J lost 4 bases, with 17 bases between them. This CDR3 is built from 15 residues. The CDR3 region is CASSSVARDKYEQYF. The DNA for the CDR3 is TGCGCCAGCAGCTCCGTGGCGCGGGACAAATACGAGCAGTACTTC. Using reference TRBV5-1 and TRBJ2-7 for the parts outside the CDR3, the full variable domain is KAGVTQTPRYLIKTRGQQVTLSCSPISGHRSVSWYQQTPGQGLQFLFEYFSETQRNKGNFPGRFSGRQFSNSRSEMNVSTLELGDSALYLCASSSVARDKYEQYFGPGTRLTVT.

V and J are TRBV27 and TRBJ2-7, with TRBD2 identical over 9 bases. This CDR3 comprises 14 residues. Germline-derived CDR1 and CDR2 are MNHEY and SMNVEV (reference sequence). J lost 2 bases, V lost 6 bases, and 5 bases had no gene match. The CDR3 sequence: CASSRTSDPYEQYF. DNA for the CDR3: TGTGCCAGCAGCCGGACTAGCGACCCCTACGAGCAGTACTTC.

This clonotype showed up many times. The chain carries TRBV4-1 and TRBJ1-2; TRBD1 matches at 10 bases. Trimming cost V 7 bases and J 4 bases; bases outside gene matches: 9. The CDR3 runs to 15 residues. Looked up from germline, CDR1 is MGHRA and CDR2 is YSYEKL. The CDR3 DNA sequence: TGCGCCAGCACCAAAACGGGACAGGGGAGCTATGGCTACACCTTC. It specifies CASTKTGQGSYGYTF.

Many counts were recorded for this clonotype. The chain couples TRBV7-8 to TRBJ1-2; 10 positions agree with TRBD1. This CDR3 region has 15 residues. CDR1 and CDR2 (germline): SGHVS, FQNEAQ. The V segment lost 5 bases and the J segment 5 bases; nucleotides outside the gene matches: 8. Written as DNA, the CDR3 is TGTGCCAGCAGCCCCGACAGGGGGCTGGGGTATGGCTACACCTTC. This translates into CASSPDRGLGYGYTF.

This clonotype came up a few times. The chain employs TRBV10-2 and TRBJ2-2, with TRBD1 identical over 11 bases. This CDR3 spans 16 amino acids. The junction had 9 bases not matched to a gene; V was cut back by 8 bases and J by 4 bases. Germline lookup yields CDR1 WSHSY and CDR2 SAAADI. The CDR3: CASRDAGTGGTGELFF. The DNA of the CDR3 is TGCGCCAGCCGAGATGCCGGGACAGGGGGCACCGGGGAGCTGTTTTTT.

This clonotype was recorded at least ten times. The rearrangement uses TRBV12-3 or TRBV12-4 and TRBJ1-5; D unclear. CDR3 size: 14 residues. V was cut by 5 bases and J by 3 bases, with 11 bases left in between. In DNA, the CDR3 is TGTGCCAGCAGTCCGTCGCGCTTCAATCAGCCCCAGCATTTT. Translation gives CASSPSRFNQPQHF.

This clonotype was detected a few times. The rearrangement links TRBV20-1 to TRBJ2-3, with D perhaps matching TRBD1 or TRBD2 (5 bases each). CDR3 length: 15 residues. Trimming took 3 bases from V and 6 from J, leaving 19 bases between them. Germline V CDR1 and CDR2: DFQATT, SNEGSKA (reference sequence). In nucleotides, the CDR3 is TGCAGTGCTAGTCGGTGGGACCAATATGGGGATACGCAGTATTTT. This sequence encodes CSASRWDQYGDTQYF.

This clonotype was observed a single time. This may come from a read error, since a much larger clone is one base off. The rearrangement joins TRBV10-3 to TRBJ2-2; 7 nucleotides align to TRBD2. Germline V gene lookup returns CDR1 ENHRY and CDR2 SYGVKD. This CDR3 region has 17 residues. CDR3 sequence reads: CAISESKTAGNTAELFF. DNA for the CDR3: TGTGCCATCAGTGAGTCGAAGACAGCGGGGAACACCGCGGAGCTGTTTTTT.